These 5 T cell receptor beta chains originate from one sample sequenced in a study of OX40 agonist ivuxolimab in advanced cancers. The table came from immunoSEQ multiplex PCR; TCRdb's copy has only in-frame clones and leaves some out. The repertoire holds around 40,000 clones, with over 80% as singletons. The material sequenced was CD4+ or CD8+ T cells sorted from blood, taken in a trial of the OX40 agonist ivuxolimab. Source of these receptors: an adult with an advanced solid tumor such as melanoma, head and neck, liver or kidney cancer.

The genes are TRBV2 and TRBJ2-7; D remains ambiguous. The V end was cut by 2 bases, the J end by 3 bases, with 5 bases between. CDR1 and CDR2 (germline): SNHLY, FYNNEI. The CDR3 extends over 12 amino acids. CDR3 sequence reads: CASSENRYEQYF. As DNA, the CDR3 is TGTGCCAGCAGTGAAAACCGCTACGAGCAGTACTTC.

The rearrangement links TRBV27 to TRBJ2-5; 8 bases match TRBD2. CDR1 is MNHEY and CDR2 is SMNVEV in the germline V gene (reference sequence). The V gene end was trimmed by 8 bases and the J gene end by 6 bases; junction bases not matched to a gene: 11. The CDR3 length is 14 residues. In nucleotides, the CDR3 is TGTGCCAGCGGGACTAAGCGGGAGAGACAGACCCAGTACTTC. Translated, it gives CASGTKRERQTQYF.

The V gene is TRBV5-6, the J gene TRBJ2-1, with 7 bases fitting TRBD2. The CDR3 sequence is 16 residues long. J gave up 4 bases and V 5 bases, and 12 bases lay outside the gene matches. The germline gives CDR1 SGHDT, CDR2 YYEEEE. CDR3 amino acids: CASSFRAGVYYNEQFF. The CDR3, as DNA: TGTGCCAGCAGTTTTCGGGCGGGGGTATATTACAATGAGCAGTTCTTC.

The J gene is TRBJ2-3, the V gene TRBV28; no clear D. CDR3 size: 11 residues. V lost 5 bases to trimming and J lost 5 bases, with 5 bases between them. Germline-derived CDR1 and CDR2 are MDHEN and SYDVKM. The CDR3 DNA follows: TGTGCCAGCAGTCAATTAGATACGCAGTATTTT. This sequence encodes CASSQLDTQYF. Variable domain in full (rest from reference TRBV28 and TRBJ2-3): DVKVTQSSRYLVKRTGEKVFLECVQDMDHENMFWYRQDPGLGLRLIYFSYDVKMKEKGDIPEGYSVSREKKERFSLILESASTNQTSMYLCASSQLDTQYFGPGTRLTVL.

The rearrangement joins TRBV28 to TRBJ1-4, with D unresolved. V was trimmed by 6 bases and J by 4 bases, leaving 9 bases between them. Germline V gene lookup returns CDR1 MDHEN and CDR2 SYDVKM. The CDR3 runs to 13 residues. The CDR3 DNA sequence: TGTGCCAGCAGAGGCCCCTTTAATGAAAAACTGTTTTTT. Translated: CASRGPFNEKLFF.